This T cell receptor beta chain was recovered during a study of blood T cell repertoires in COVID-19. The germline V gene has CDR1 LNHDA and CDR2 SQIVND (reference sequence). The ends lost 1 base at V and 5 bases at J; junction bases unmatched: 9. The CDR3 extends over 16 amino acids. This table comes from immunoSEQ multiplex PCR, and its TCRdb copy is limited to in-frame clones, with some not included. The sample shows 100,000 to 150,000 clones, around 87% of them seen only once. This sequence joins TRBV19 and TRBJ2-5, with TRBD2 matching over 8 bases. The clonotype originates from a man aged 50-60 years with acute or convalescent COVID-19. The sample taken for sequencing was peripheral blood. The CDR3 sequence is CASSIAAGGPRETQYF. CDR3 DNA sequence: TGTGCCAGTAGTATAGCCGCGGGGGGTCCCAGGGAGACCCAGTACTTC.